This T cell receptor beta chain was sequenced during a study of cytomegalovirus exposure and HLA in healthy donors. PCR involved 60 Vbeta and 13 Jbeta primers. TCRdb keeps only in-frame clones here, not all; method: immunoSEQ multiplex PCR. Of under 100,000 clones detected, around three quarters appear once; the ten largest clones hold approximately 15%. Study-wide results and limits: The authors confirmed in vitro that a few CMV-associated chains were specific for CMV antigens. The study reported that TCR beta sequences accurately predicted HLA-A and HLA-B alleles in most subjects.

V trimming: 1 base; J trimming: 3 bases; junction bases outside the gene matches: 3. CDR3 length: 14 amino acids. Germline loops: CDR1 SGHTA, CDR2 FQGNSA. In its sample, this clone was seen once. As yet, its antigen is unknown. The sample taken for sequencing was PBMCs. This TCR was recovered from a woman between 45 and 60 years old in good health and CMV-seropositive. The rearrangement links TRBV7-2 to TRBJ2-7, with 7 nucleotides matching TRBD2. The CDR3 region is CASSLGPGGYEQYF. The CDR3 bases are TGTGCCAGCAGCTTAGGGCCGGGGGGCTACGAGCAGTACTTC.